This T cell receptor (beta chain) was found in a study of blood T cell repertoires in COVID-19. Overall study context: The samples span acute and convalescent COVID-19 from the United States, Italy and Spain. From T cells, B-cell-depleted T cells, or PBMCs came the material, which was cDNA or gDNA.

Authors' methods: Researchers report that nucleated cell counts were estimated from reference gene primer amplification. Sequencing was performed with immunoSEQ multiplex PCR; in TCRdb, only in-frame clones are kept and a portion is missing. V and J calls and clone size are given by that table; D and trimming were obtained from the DNA. The data show 130,000 to 150,000 clones, about nine tenths seen once. Input material: peripheral blood. This clonotype was obtained from a man aged 45-65 years who had recovered from COVID-19.

CDR3 bases: TGCGCCAGCAGCTTGACACAGAATGGCTACGAGCAGTACTTC. Protein sequence: CASSLTQNGYEQYF. J is TRBJ2-7 and V is TRBV5-1; D remains ambiguous. This CDR3 has 14 amino acids. V shed 1 base and J shed 3 bases, with 11 bases lying between them. Germline V gene data show CDR1 as SGHRS and CDR2 as YFSETQ.